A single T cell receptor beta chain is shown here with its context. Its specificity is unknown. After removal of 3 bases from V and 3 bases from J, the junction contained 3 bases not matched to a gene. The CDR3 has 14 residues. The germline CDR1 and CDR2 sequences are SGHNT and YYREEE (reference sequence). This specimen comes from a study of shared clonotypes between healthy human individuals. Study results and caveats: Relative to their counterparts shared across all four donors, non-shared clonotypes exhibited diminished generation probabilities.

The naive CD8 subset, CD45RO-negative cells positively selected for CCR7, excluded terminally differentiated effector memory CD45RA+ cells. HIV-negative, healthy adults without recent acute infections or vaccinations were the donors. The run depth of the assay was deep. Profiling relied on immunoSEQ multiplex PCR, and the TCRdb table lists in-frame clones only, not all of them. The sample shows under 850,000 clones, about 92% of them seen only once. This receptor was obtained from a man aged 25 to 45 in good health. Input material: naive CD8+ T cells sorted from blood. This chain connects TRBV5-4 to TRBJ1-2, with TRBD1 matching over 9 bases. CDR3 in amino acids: CASSSRDRDYGYTF. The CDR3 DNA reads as TGTGCCAGCAGCTCCCGGGACAGGGACTATGGCTACACCTTC.